This is a list of T cell receptor beta chains from one sample in a study of blood T cells in healthy people across ages. TCRdb re-called the 5' RACE reads through MiXCR, storing one row per CDR3 protein. The sample includes some 1,000,000 distinct CDR3 sequences, 20% to 25% of them seen just once. This sample was also put to use in a study of T cells of mothers and their children.

The sample consisted of blood. These receptors came from a girl aged 2-10 years in good health. Both conserved end residues are part of each CDR3. D genes are given only for firm matches. Clone size, where shown, is once, few, many, or a class for clones that have expanded.

J gene	V gene	D gene	clone size	CDR3 protein	CDR3 DNA
TRBJ2-5	TRBV29-1	NA	NA	CSVARSYQETQYF	TGCAGCGTGGCCCGGTCGTACCAAGAGACCCAGTACTTC
TRBJ1-4	TRBV5-1	TRBD1	NA	CASSHTDRVEVEKLFF	TGCGCCAGCAGCCACACGGACAGGGTCGAGGTCGAAAAACTGTTTTTT
TRBJ1-4	TRBV29-1	NA	NA	CSVERGVREKLFF	TGCAGCGTTGAGAGGGGGGTACGTGAAAAACTGTTTTTT
TRBJ2-7	TRBV28	NA	few	CASGITGSYEQYF	TGTGCCAGCGGAATTACAGGATCCTACGAGCAGTACTTC
TRBJ1-5	TRBV20-1	NA	few	CSARRRGNQPQHF	TGCAGTGCGCGGCGTAGGGGCAATCAGCCCCAGCATTTT
TRBJ2-2	TRBV28	NA	few	CASSFWGERRELFF	TGTGCCAGCAGTTTCTGGGGGGAAAGGAGGGAGCTGTTTTTT
TRBJ2-2	TRBV7-2	NA	NA	CTSSPQVPTDLTGELFF	TGTACCAGCAGCCCCCAGGTCCCGACGGACCTCACCGGGGAGCTGTTTTTT
TRBJ2-2	TRBV20-1	TRBD2	NA	CSAQRLAGGLTGELFF	TGCAGTGCCCAAAGACTAGCGGGAGGGCTAACCGGGGAGCTGTTTTTT
TRBJ1-2	TRBV12-3/TRBV12-4	TRBD1	NA	CANSFRTGSYGYTF	TGTGCCAACTCCTTCCGGACAGGTTCTTATGGCTACACCTTC
TRBJ2-5	TRBV5-1	NA	NA	CASSLSPLVGETQYF	TGCGCCAGCAGCTTGAGCCCTTTAGTGGGAGAGACCCAGTACTTC
TRBJ2-5	TRBV5-6	TRBD2	few	CASSLTGGPPQTQYF	TGTGCCAGCAGCTTAACGGGAGGGCCTCCTCAGACCCAGTACTTC
TRBJ2-7	TRBV29-1	NA	NA	CSAARGLSYEQYF	TGCAGCGCTGCGCGGGGACTGAGCTACGAGCAGTACTTC
TRBJ2-1	TRBV7-9	TRBD1	NA	CASSVTGVNNEQFF	TGTGCCAGCAGCGTGACAGGGGTCAACAATGAGCAGTTCTTC
TRBJ2-7	TRBV28	TRBD2	NA	CASSPSGISSYEQYF	TGTGCCAGCAGTCCTAGCGGGATAAGCTCCTACGAGCAGTACTTC
TRBJ2-7	TRBV6-2/TRBV6-3	NA	NA	CASSRGYYEQYF	TGTGCCAGCAGTCGAGGTTACTACGAGCAGTACTTC
TRBJ2-1	TRBV19	NA	few	CASKPRGNEQFF	TGTGCCAGTAAACCCAGGGGCAATGAGCAGTTCTTC
TRBJ1-1	TRBV4-1	NA	few	CASSQDKNLLNTEAFF	TGCGCCAGCAGCCAAGATAAAAACCTCTTGAACACTGAAGCTTTCTTT
TRBJ2-1	TRBV6-6	NA	few	CASSSGNWQFF	TGTGCCAGCAGTTCAGGGAATTGGCAGTTCTTC
TRBJ1-1	TRBV20-1	NA	few	CSARAAVMNTEAFF	TGCAGTGCTAGAGCGGCAGTTATGAACACTGAAGCTTTCTTT
TRBJ2-5	TRBV12-3/TRBV12-4	TRBD2	NA	CASSFSGTSVIVETQYF	TGTGCCAGCAGTTTCTCCGGGACTAGCGTTATTGTGGAGACCCAGTACTTC
TRBJ2-5	TRBV7-9	NA	many	CASSLLGPGETQYF	TGTGCCAGCAGCTTACTAGGTCCGGGCGAGACCCAGTACTTC
TRBJ1-5	TRBV3-1	TRBD1	NA	CASSQGTGANQPQHF	TGTGCCAGCAGCCAAGGGACAGGGGCCAATCAGCCCCAGCATTTT
TRBJ2-7	TRBV7-8	TRBD2	NA	CASSLISAGEGEQYF	TGTGCCAGCAGCTTAATTTCAGCGGGAGAAGGCGAGCAGTACTTC
TRBJ2-1	TRBV7-2	NA	few	CASNPQRSSYNEQFF	TGTGCCAGCAACCCCCAGCGGAGCTCCTACAATGAGCAGTTCTTC
TRBJ1-3	TRBV18	NA	NA	CASSPDNAGNTIYF	TGTGCCAGCTCACCCGACAACGCTGGAAACACCATATATTTT
TRBJ2-1	TRBV10-2	NA	NA	CASSDTGLEQFF	TGCGCCAGCAGTGACACAGGACTTGAGCAGTTCTTC
TRBJ2-3	TRBV20-1	NA	NA	CSGGQRPDTQYF	TGCAGTGGCGGACAGCGGCCAGATACGCAGTATTTT
TRBJ2-4	TRBV20-1	NA	few	CSASRAFRENIQYF	TGCAGTGCCTCACGGGCCTTCAGGGAAAACATTCAGTACTTC
TRBJ2-3	TRBV7-2	NA	NA	CASSLGTKGTDTQYF	TGTGCCAGCAGCTTAGGGACAAAGGGCACAGATACGCAGTATTTT
TRBJ2-7	TRBV7-8	TRBD1	NA	CASSLAGTEPYEQYF	TGTGCCAGCAGCTTAGCCGGGACAGAACCTTACGAGCAGTACTTC
TRBJ1-4	TRBV12-5	NA	NA	CASAQGGSGEKLFF	TGTGCTAGTGCCCAAGGGGGGTCGGGTGAAAAACTGTTTTTT
TRBJ2-7	TRBV29-1	NA	NA	CSVEGRLPYEQYF	TGCAGCGTTGAGGGAAGACTTCCCTACGAGCAGTACTTC
TRBJ2-1	TRBV5-1	TRBD1	few	CASSRTGTGLYNEQFF	TGCGCCAGCAGTCGGACCGGGACAGGCCTTTACAATGAGCAGTTCTTC
TRBJ2-5	TRBV10-3	TRBD1	NA	CAIRQRDRGQETQYF	TGTGCCATCAGGCAAAGGGACAGGGGACAAGAGACCCAGTACTTC
TRBJ2-1	TRBV28	NA	few	CASSALDIGSYNEQFFFEQFF	TGTGCCAGCAGTGCTCTCGACATAGGCTCCTACAATGAGCAGTTCTTCTTTGAGCAGTTCTTC
TRBJ2-1	TRBV5-4	NA	NA	CASSYRESTYNEQFF	TGTGCCAGCAGCTATCGGGAGAGCACCTACAATGAGCAGTTCTTC
TRBJ2-7	TRBV3-1	NA	NA	CARIRGGASYEQYF	TGTGCCAGGATTAGGGGCGGGGCCTCCTACGAGCAGTACTTC
TRBJ2-1	TRBV10-3	TRBD2	few	CARELRGLAGKYNEQFF	TGTGCCAGAGAGCTTCGCGGACTAGCGGGGAAGTACAATGAGCAGTTCTTC
TRBJ2-7	TRBV11-2	NA	few	CASSLAPEVASYEQYF	TGTGCCAGCAGCTTAGCCCCGGAGGTGGCTTCCTACGAGCAGTACTTC
TRBJ2-6	TRBV11-3	NA	NA	CASSPYLNRAGANVLTF	TGTGCCAGCAGCCCCTACCTTAACAGGGCCGGGGCCAACGTCCTGACTTTC
TRBJ1-1	TRBV9	TRBD1	NA	CASSVAGDTGAMNTEAFF	TGTGCCAGCAGCGTAGCTGGGGACACAGGGGCGATGAACACTGAAGCTTTCTTT
TRBJ2-4	TRBV10-3	NA	NA	CAISEGMDVGNIQYF	TGTGCCATCAGTGAGGGGATGGACGTTGGAAACATTCAGTACTTC
TRBJ2-3	TRBV7-2	NA	NA	CASSHRGAILGDTQYF	TGTGCCAGCAGCCACAGAGGAGCGATCCTAGGAGATACGCAGTATTTT
TRBJ2-1	TRBV27	NA	NA	CASSSANHEQFF	TGTGCCAGCAGTTCAGCGAATCATGAGCAGTTCTTC
TRBJ1-4	TRBV7-2	NA	few	CASSTYMGEKLFF	TGTGCCAGCAGCACGTACATGGGTGAAAAACTGTTTTTT
TRBJ2-5	TRBV5-5	NA	NA	CASSPQGSSGETQYF	TGTGCCAGCAGTCCACAGGGCAGTAGCGGAGAGACCCAGTACTTC
TRBJ1-2	TRBV5-6	NA	once	CASRSTTGYPNYGYTF	TGTGCCAGCAGATCAACCACAGGTTACCCTAACTATGGCTACACCTTC
TRBJ2-6	TRBV6-6	NA	NA	CASSYTGEAGANVLTF	TGTGCCAGCAGTTACACAGGGGAGGCCGGGGCCAACGTCCTGACTTTC
TRBJ1-6	TRBV12-3/TRBV12-4	NA	few	CASTTGGGNSPLHF	TGTGCCAGCACTACGGGGGGGGGTAATTCACCCCTCCACTTT